This T cell receptor (beta chain) was sequenced in a study of shared clonotypes between healthy human individuals. The naive CD8 subset, CD45RO-negative cells positively selected for CCR7, excluded terminally differentiated effector memory CD45RA+ cells. The germline V gene encodes CDR1 MNHEY and CDR2 SMNVEV (reference sequence). V lost 5 bases and J 0 bases, leaving 11 bases between the germline ends. This CDR3 has 14 residues. The protocol was immunoSEQ multiplex PCR, while the TCRdb copy is restricted to in-frame clones and leaves out a portion. The sample lists 700,000 to 950,000 clones; around 96% were seen once.

The sequence was obtained from a man aged 30 to 45 in good health. Specimen: naive CD8+ T cells sorted from blood. The chain employs TRBV27 and TRBJ2-7; the D is unclear. DNA of the CDR3: TGTGCCAGCAGTCGAGGACCTGCCTCCTACGAGCAGTACTTC. Amino acids: CASSRGPASYEQYF.